These 3 T cell receptor beta chains originate from one sample sequenced in a study of blood T cell repertoires in COVID-19 (dated by TCRdb to the early 2020s). The library relied on the immunoSEQ multiplex PCR assay. Entries here come from immuneACCESS through TCRdb and include only in-frame sequences with V and J called. Some clones fail to appear in such tables; in the studies checked, an unresolved V gene covers under half of the shortfall, and the cause of the remainder is unknown. This sample is represented by about 70,000 clones; more than 75% of them were singletons. The ten biggest clones cover 11% of the sample. The sample comprised peripheral blood. These receptors all stem from a woman younger than 30 with acute or convalescent COVID-19.

V gene TRBV2 combines with J gene TRBJ1-2, with D maybe TRBD1 (6 bases). Germline V gene sequence: CDR1 SNHLY, CDR2 FYNNEI. The V gene lost 6 bases and the J gene lost 4 bases, with 18 bases spanning the gap. The CDR3 is 15 residues long. The CDR3 protein is CASSQAGGGGYGYTF. DNA for the CDR3: TGTGCCAGCAGCCAAGCGGGGGGCGGGGGCTATGGCTACACCTTC.

This chain joins TRBV2 and TRBJ2-1; 9 bases match TRBD2. V shed 10 bases and J 7 bases; nucleotides not matched to a gene: 23. Germline values: CDR1 SNHLY, CDR2 FYNNEI. The CDR3 consists of 18 residues. CDR3 nucleotides: TGTGCCACCAGGGGACTAGCCCGGGAGGTGACCCACGGGAATGAGCAGTTCTTC. This sequence encodes CATRGLAREVTHGNEQFF.

This clone has just one count. This sequence joins TRBV27 and TRBJ2-1, with a tentative D call TRBD1 (5 bases). Germline CDR1 reads MNHEY; CDR2 reads SMNVEV (reference sequence). This CDR3 spans 14 amino acids. V was trimmed by 2 bases and J by 5 bases, leaving 10 bases between them. CDR3 sequence (DNA): TGTGCCAGCAGTTTAACCCGACAGCACAATGAGCAGTTCTTC. As protein: CASSLTRQHNEQFF.